The 26 T cell receptor beta chains below all came from one sample that was sequenced in a study of tumor-infiltrating lymphocytes in primary liver carcinoma. The researchers produced TCR beta cDNA from around 500 ng total RNA with a constant-region primer. Sequencing libraries for TCR beta derived from three nested multiplex PCR rounds that used slightly modified ARM-PCR. In the first two PCR rounds, TRBV1-TRBV30 forward primers were paired with a C-beta reverse primer, and each round lasted around 10 cycles. TCRdb used MiXCR to reprocess the multiplex PCR reads, holding one entry per CDR3 protein. Here the sample spans a few hundred thousand distinct CDR3 sequences, 58% being singletons. In addition to blood RNA drawn from unsorted whole blood, germline DNA was extracted. Sequenced: peripheral blood. The receptors originated from a woman in her thirties with primary liver carcinoma and hepatitis B virus infection.

A remark on this clonotype: A read error may account for a junction end that differs from germline. The chain links TRBV6-2 or TRBV6-3 to TRBJ2-2, with D tentatively TRBD1 or TRBD2 (5 bases each). CDR3 size: 17 residues. Germline V lookup: CDR1 MNHEY, CDR2 SVGEGT. Written as DNA, the CDR3 is TGTGCCAGCAGTCCTAGAAACAGGCGTAGTCTCACCGGGGAGATGTTTTTT. Protein: CASSPRNRRSLTGEMFF.

The chain joins TRBV5-1 to TRBJ2-1; the D gene is possibly TRBD2 (5 bases). CDR1 SGHRS and CDR2 YFSETQ come from the germline V gene. The CDR3 sequence is 15 residues long. Deletions cut 4 bases from V and 7 bases from J, with 18 bases between. The CDR3 loop reads CASSDRTEVVNEQFF. The CDR3 nucleotides are TGCGCCAGCAGCGATCGGACGGAGGTCGTAAATGAGCAGTTCTTC.

The chain carries TRBV12-3 or TRBV12-4 and TRBJ2-2; D gene uncertain. V was pared by 8 bases and J by 6 bases, with 19 bases between. The CDR3 is 15 amino acids. CDR3 in DNA: TGTGCCAGCTCGGAGCGCGGAGATCATTCCGGGGAGCTGTTTTTT. Protein: CASSERGDHSGELFF.

About this clonotype: A read error may account for a junction end that differs from germline. The rearrangement links TRBV4-1 to TRBJ2-1, with D possibly TRBD2 on 6 matching bases. The germline CDR1 and CDR2 sequences are MGHRA and YSYEKL. The CDR3 is 15 residues long. The DNA of the CDR3 is TGCTCCAGCAGCCAAGATGGTCTAGCGAGGGATGGGCAGTTCTTC. Residues: CSSSQDGLARDGQFF.

The chain uses TRBV7-9 and TRBJ1-5, with D tentatively TRBD1 (5 bases). The germline CDR1 and CDR2 sequences are SEHNR and FQNEAQ (reference sequence). The CDR3 is 13 amino acids. The V end was cut by 5 bases, the J end by 9 bases, with 14 bases between. The CDR3 reads CASSPRDLGPQHF. The CDR3 nucleotides are TGTGCCAGCAGCCCCCGGGACCTCGGGCCCCAGCATTTT.

This clonotype was seen many times. The chain carries TRBV4-2 and TRBJ2-1; 8 positions agree with TRBD2. The CDR3 is made up of 16 amino acids. The V gene end was trimmed by 3 bases and the J gene end by 0 bases; junction bases not matched to a gene: 4. Germline loops: CDR1 LGHNA, CDR2 YNFKEQ. CDR3 loop: CASSHYSGSSYNEQFF. The CDR3 DNA sequence: TGTGCCAGCAGCCATTACAGCGGGAGCTCCTACAATGAGCAGTTCTTC.

This clonotype showed up many times. The rearrangement uses TRBV6-2 or TRBV6-3 and TRBJ2-3; the D is unclear. The CDR3 length is 12 residues. Germline CDR1 reads MNHEY; CDR2 reads SVGEGT. Trimming pared 3 bases from V and 5 bases from J, leaving 6 bases between. This chain's CDR3 is CASSYIGDTQYF. The CDR3 DNA sequence: TGTGCCAGCAGTTATATTGGAGATACGCAGTATTTT.

Concerning this clonotype: Since a much larger clone is just one base distant, this may be a read error. The V and J genes are TRBV29-1 and TRBJ2-1, with D tentatively TRBD2 (6 bases). CDR1 is SQVTM and CDR2 is ANQGSEA in the germline V gene. This CDR3 region has 15 residues. Deletions cut 8 bases from V and 4 bases from J, with 21 bases between. CDR3 in amino acids: CSIHPGGSLYNEQFF. As DNA, the CDR3 is TGCAGCATCCACCCTGGGGGGAGCCTATACAATGAGCAGTTCTTC.

This chain uses TRBV12-3 or TRBV12-4 with TRBJ1-2, with D maybe TRBD1 (6 bases). This CDR3 spans 13 amino acids. The V end lost 3 bases, the J end lost 8 bases, and 13 bases lay between the germline ends. DNA of the CDR3: TGTGCCAGCAGTTTCCGGGGGGCGGGGGGCTACACCTTC. Residues: CASSFRGAGGYTF.

About this clonotype itself: This may come from a read error, since a much larger clone is one base off. V is TRBV5-4 and J is TRBJ1-2, with a tentative D call TRBD1 (5 bases). Trimming pared 4 bases from V and 6 bases from J, leaving 13 bases between. The CDR3 extends over 13 amino acids. Germline V gene data show CDR1 as SGHNT and CDR2 as YYREEE (reference sequence). In nucleotides, the CDR3 is TGTGCCAGCAGCCTGCGGGGCCTTAATGGCTACACCTTC. It yields the protein CASSLRGLNGYTF.

With regard to this clonotype: This may arise from a read error, as a much more abundant clone is one base away. The V call is TRBV6-6, the J call TRBJ2-4; TRBD1 is a possible D gene (5 bases). The CDR3 spans 11 residues. Germline V CDR1 and CDR2: MNHNY, SVGAGI (reference sequence). V lost 11 bases and J lost 7, with 12 bases in between. The CDR3 region has the DNA TGTGCCGTACAGGTGGCGAACATTCAGTACTTC. Translating it yields CAVQVANIQYF.

Comments on this clonotype: A much larger clone differs from this one at a single base, so this may be a read error. The CDR3 sequence is CASSYSERSYGYTF. Here the CDR3 DNA reads TGTGCCAGCAGTTACTCGGAGAGGAGCTATGGCTACACCTTC. This chain links TRBV6-5 with TRBJ1-2, with no clear D. In germline, CDR1 is MNHEY, CDR2 SVGAGI. Trimming took 0 bases from V and 4 from J, leaving 9 bases between them. This CDR3 is built from 14 residues.

Note on this clonotype: The junction differs from germline at one of its ends, possibly a read error. The J gene is TRBJ1-1, the V gene TRBV11-2, with a weak D call TRBD1 (6 bases). CDR1 and CDR2 from the germline V gene are SGHAT and FQNNGV. This CDR3 has 14 amino acids. DNA of the CDR3: TGTGCCAGCAGCTCTACGGTCCAGGGGACTGAAGCTCTCTTT. Translation gives CASSSTVQGTEALF.

This clonotype appeared a few times. The final CDR3 position lacks the conserved phenylalanine or tryptophan, pointing to a likely read error. V and J are TRBV11-2 and TRBJ2-5, with 9 nucleotides matching TRBD2. Germline loops: CDR1 SGHAT, CDR2 FQNNGV. Losses at the gene ends were 4 bases for V and 7 bases for J; bases not matched to a gene: 7. The CDR3 covers 14 residues. The CDR3 DNA reads TGTGCCAGCAGCTGGCGGGAGGGCGCAGCGACCCAGTACATC. It encodes CASSWREGAATQYI.

The chain recombines TRBV6-1 with TRBJ2-5; maybe TRBD2 (5 bases). CDR1 is MNHNS and CDR2 is SASEGT in the germline V gene. The V end was cut by 3 bases, the J end by 5 bases, with 19 bases between. This CDR3 contains 16 residues. The DNA of the CDR3 is TGTGCCAGCAGTGATGGCCCCGGGGTCAGGCGGGAGACCCAGTACTTC. Its translation is CASSDGPGVRRETQYF.

The rearrangement links TRBV4-1 to TRBJ2-3, with D maybe TRBD2 (6 bases). Trimming left V 1 base short and J 10 bases short, with 9 bases between. From germline, CDR1 is MGHRA and CDR2 YSYEKL. CDR3 length equals 12 residues. This CDR3 is CASSQGGDAQYF. The CDR3 DNA reads as TGCGCCAGCAGCCAAGGCGGGGATGCGCAGTATTTT.

The chain has TRBV13 and TRBJ2-7; D is ambiguous. V gave up 4 bases and J gave up 1 base, with 11 bases separating them. The length of the CDR3 is 14 residues. CDR1 and CDR2 from the germline V gene are PRHDT and FYEKMQ (reference sequence). CDR3 in DNA: TGTGCCAGCAGCTCCTCCAGGATTTCCTACGAGCAGTACTTC. Translated: CASSSSRISYEQYF.

The genes are TRBV20-1 and TRBJ2-1; 8 positions agree with TRBD2. In germline, CDR1 is DFQATT, CDR2 SNEGSKA (reference sequence). This CDR3 has 14 residues. Trimming took 6 bases from V and 7 from J; bases not matched to a gene: 11. The CDR3 here is CSASGLVMVNEQFF. The DNA of the CDR3 is TGCAGTGCGTCGGGACTAGTGATGGTGAATGAGCAGTTCTTC.

As to this clonotype: At one of its ends the junction is not consistent with the germline gene, which may arise from a read error. The chain uses TRBV11-2 and TRBJ2-7, with TRBD1 matching 8 bases. This CDR3 has 14 amino acids. Germline V CDR1 and CDR2: SGHAT, FQNNGV. CDR3 coding DNA: TGTGCCACCAGCCAGGGGGCGGGTCCATACGAGCAGTACTTC. This codes for CATSQGAGPYEQYF.

Comments on this clonotype: Given a much more abundant clone one base away, this may be a read error. The gene calls are TRBV6-5 and TRBJ2-1, with 7 bases lining up with TRBD2. Per the germline V gene, CDR1 is MNHEY and CDR2 is SVGAGI. This CDR3 spans 17 amino acids. The chain's CDR3 is CASSIGLAASRGNKQFF. CDR3 nucleotide sequence: TGTGCCAGCTCAATCGGGCTAGCGGCTTCCCGGGGCAATAAGCAGTTCTTC.

Regarding this clonotype: Its ends do not fully match the called genes, so a read error is possible. The chain couples TRBV12-3 or TRBV12-4 to TRBJ2-4; tentative D call: TRBD2 (6 bases). The CDR3 loop spans 15 amino acids. In DNA form, the CDR3 reads TGTACCAGCAGTCCTCTTGGCGGGAACAAAAACATTCAGTACTTC. Its translation is CTSSPLGGNKNIQYF.

On this clonotype: Mismatch with germline at one junction end may stem from a read error. The V and J genes are TRBV11-1 and TRBJ1-1; D gene uncertain. The CDR3 has 17 residues. CDR1 is SGHAT and CDR2 is FQDESV in the germline V gene (reference sequence). CDR3 residues: CASSPGNAGPPPTEAFF. The CDR3, as DNA: TGCGCCAGCAGCCCCGGAAATGCCGGGCCCCCCCCGACTGAAGCTTTCTTT.

Worth noting for this clonotype: A read error may be the cause here, since a much bigger clone is one base away. The chain links TRBV4-3 to TRBJ2-7, with 7 bases aligning to TRBD2. The CDR3 sequence is 16 residues long. Germline V CDR1 and CDR2: LGHNA, YSLEER. The CDR3 region has the DNA TGCGCCAACAGCCAGAAGCGCGGGCTAGCGGCCTACGAGCAGTACTTC. It translates to CANSQKRGLAAYEQYF.

This clonotype appeared once. The final CDR3 position lacks the conserved phenylalanine or tryptophan, pointing to a likely read error. J is TRBJ1-1 and V is TRBV5-5; TRBD1 agrees at 8 bases. J lost 7 bases, V lost 8 bases, and 16 bases had no gene match. Germline lookup yields CDR1 SGHKS and CDR2 YYEKEE (reference sequence). The CDR3 totals 15 residues. In DNA, the CDR3 is TGTGCCAGTAGGATGGACAGGGTTCAGAGTATTGAAGCTTTCATT. Amino acids: CASRMDRVQSIEAFI.

This clonotype has just one count. It may be a read error: a sequence one base away is much more abundant. The chain combines TRBV12-3 or TRBV12-4 with TRBJ2-7; 7 positions match TRBD1. CDR3 length equals 13 residues. CDR3 sequence reads: CAGRGSLTYEQYF. CDR3 nucleotides: TGTGCCGGCAGGGGGTCTTTAACCTACGAGCAGTACTTC.

Ten or more counts support this clonotype. J is TRBJ2-1 and V is TRBV29-1; 9 bases match TRBD2. V was clipped by 0 bases and J by 5 bases; unmatched bases: 17. The CDR3 has 19 residues. Looked up from germline, CDR1 is SQVTM and CDR2 is ANQGSEA. The CDR3 protein is CSVEDPLFGAGGSHNEQFF. The CDR3 DNA reads as TGCAGCGTTGAAGACCCCCTTTTCGGCGCGGGGGGGTCTCACAATGAGCAGTTCTTC.